This T cell receptor beta chain was captured in a study of blood T cell repertoires in COVID-19. Some clones are missing from TCRdb's copy, which holds only in-frame ones; the method was immunoSEQ multiplex PCR. The table includes roughly 180,000 clones, more than 80% detected once. CDR3 length: 14 amino acids. The germline gives CDR1 SGHAT, CDR2 FQNNGV. V lost 7 bases, J lost 2 bases, and 14 bases lay in between. The gene calls are TRBV11-2 and TRBJ1-2, with D unclear. Sequenced sample: PBMCs or T cells enriched from blood (not recorded which). This TCR came from a man aged 35 to 55 who had recovered from COVID-19. The DNA of the CDR3 is TGTGCCAGCAACAAAAGAGGGAGAAACTATGGCTACACCTTC. As protein: CASNKRGRNYGYTF.